This T cell receptor (beta chain) was captured by sequencing in a study of cytomegalovirus exposure and HLA in healthy donors. The CDR3 runs to 15 residues. V was clipped by 5 bases and J by 4 bases, with 15 bases between them. Per germline, CDR1 LNHDA and CDR2 SQIVND (reference sequence). The PCR ran on 60 Vbeta and 13 Jbeta primers. Clones were read by immunoSEQ multiplex PCR, and TCRdb kept only the in-frame ones, dropping some. The data hold approximately 170,000 clones, with roughly 88% observed a single time. What was sequenced was PBMCs. The chain couples TRBV19 to TRBJ1-5; D is undetermined. The sequence derives from a boy aged 2-9 years in good health and CMV-seronegative. The CDR3 DNA reads as TGTGCCAGTAGTTTGTCAGGAGGTAAAAATCAGCCCCAGCATTTT. This codes for CASSLSGGKNQPQHF.